The clone carrying this T cell receptor (beta chain) was seen just once. These data are taken from a study of blood T cell repertoires in COVID-19. Across the study: The samples span acute and convalescent COVID-19 from the United States, Italy and Spain. T cells, B-cell-depleted T cells, or PBMCs provided the cDNA or gDNA that served as material.

Looked up from germline, CDR1 is MNHEY and CDR2 is SVGEGT. Trimming cost V 2 bases and J 2 bases, with 9 bases left between them. This CDR3 comprises 15 residues. The authors' processing: How many nucleated cells were present was estimated from reference gene primer amplification. TCRdb's table, derived via immunoSEQ multiplex PCR, lists solely in-frame clones and lacks some. The DNA gave D and trimming, while V, J and clone size come from that table. The table lists tens of thousands of clones, more than 70% of them singletons. This TCR came from a man older than 75 with acute or convalescent COVID-19. The chain recombines TRBV6-2 or TRBV6-3 with TRBJ2-2, with D tentatively TRBD2 (6 bases). Sequencing used peripheral blood. The CDR3 reads CASSYLGTNTGELFF. The CDR3 nucleotides read TGTGCCAGCAGTTACCTGGGGACTAACACCGGGGAGCTGTTTTTT.